This section outlines one T cell receptor (beta chain) sequence together with its context. Its specificity is not known. This CDR3 has 15 amino acids. V was clipped by 6 bases and J by 0 bases, with 14 bases between them. Germline V gene sequence: CDR1 MNHEY, CDR2 SMNVEV (reference sequence). The method was immunoSEQ multiplex PCR; TCRdb's version includes in-frame clones alone and lacks a portion of them. The sample records 70,000 to 95,000 clones, about 86% being singletons. The sample is drawn from a study of lymphopenia after photon versus proton radiotherapy. Study-wide results and caveats: Photon-treated patients lost naive T cells and TCR diversity; proton-treated stayed stable. Authors raise, but do not show, better survival with proton therapy. Larger post-nadir TCR diversity loss correlated inversely with survival in deceased patients. After lymphocyte nadir, photon-treated repertoires showed oligoclonal expansion, especially CD8+ Temra.

The J gene is TRBJ1-1, the V gene TRBV27, with D hard to call. The source is a man aged 55 to 70 with pancreatic cancer. Sample: peripheral blood, taken from a patient treated with proton-based radiotherapy. The DNA for the CDR3 is TGTGCCAGCAGGGAGGGAGACTCGTTGAACACTGAAGCTTTCTTT. This sequence encodes CASREGDSLNTEAFF.